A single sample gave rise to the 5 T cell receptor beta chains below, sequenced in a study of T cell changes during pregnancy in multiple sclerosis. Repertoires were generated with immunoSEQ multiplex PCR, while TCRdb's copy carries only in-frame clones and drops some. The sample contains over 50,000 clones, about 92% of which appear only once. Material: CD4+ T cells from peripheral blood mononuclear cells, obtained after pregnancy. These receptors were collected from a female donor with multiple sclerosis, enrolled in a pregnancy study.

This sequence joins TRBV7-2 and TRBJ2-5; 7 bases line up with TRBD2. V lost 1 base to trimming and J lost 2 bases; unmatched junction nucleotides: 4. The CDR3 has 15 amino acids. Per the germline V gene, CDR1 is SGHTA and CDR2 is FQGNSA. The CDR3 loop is CASSLDGREQETQYF. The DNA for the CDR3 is TGTGCCAGCAGCTTAGATGGGCGGGAGCAAGAGACCCAGTACTTC.

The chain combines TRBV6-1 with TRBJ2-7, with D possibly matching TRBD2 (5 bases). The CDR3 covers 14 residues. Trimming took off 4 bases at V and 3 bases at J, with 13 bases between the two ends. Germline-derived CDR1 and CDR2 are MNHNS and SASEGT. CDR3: CASSVPRGNYEQYF. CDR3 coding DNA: TGTGCCAGCAGTGTTCCGAGAGGGAACTACGAGCAGTACTTC.

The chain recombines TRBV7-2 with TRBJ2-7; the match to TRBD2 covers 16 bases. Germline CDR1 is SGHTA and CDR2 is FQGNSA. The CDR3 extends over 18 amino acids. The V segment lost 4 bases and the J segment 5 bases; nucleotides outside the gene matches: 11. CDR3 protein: CASSSTPGLAGGPHEQYF. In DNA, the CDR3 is TGTGCCAGCAGCTCCACACCGGGACTAGCGGGAGGGCCCCACGAGCAGTACTTC.

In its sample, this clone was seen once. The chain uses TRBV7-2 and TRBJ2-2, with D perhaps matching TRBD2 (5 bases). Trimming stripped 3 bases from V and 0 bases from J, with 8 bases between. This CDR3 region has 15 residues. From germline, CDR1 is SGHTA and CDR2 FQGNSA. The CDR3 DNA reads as TGTGCCAGCAGCTTGGGAGTTACGAACACCGGGGAGCTGTTTTTT. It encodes CASSLGVTNTGELFF. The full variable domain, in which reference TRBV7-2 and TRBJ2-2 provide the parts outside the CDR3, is GAGVSQSPSNKVTEKGKDVELRCDPISGHTALYWYRQSLGQGLEFLIYFQGNSAPDKSGLPSDRFSAERTGGSVSTLTIQRTQQEDSAVYLCASSLGVTNTGELFFGEGSRLTVL.

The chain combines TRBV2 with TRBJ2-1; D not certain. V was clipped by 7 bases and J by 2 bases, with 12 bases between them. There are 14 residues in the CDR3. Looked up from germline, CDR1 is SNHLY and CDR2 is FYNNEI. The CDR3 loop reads CASMWQFPYNEQFF. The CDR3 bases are TGTGCCAGCATGTGGCAGTTCCCCTACAATGAGCAGTTCTTC.